This T cell receptor (beta chain) comes out of a study of T cells in tuberculosis. The repertoire was sequenced with immunoSEQ multiplex PCR; TCRdb's copy has only in-frame clones and lacks some. The sample holds fewer than 40,000 clones, roughly 83% seen once. On this clone itself: As yet, its antigen is unknown.

Specified time point: new active TB diagnosis, blood taken before or within 7 days of starting treatment. Each patient had positive sputum smear microscopy and/or positive culture. The study's findings and limits: GEM motif frequencies gave over 60% accuracy; the GMM repertoire gave roughly 87%.

This TCR derives from an adult with tuberculosis. This sample comprised PBMCs, obtained at tuberculosis diagnosis.

The CDR3 DNA follows: TGTGCCAGCAACCGGGAACGGCCCTACAATGAGCAGTTCTTC. Amino acids: CASNRERPYNEQFF. The V and J genes are TRBV6-1 and TRBJ2-1, with D possibly TRBD2 on 5 matching bases. Germline CDR1 is MNHNS and CDR2 is SASEGT. V gave up 7 bases and J gave up 2 bases, with 12 bases separating them. The CDR3 is 14 residues long.